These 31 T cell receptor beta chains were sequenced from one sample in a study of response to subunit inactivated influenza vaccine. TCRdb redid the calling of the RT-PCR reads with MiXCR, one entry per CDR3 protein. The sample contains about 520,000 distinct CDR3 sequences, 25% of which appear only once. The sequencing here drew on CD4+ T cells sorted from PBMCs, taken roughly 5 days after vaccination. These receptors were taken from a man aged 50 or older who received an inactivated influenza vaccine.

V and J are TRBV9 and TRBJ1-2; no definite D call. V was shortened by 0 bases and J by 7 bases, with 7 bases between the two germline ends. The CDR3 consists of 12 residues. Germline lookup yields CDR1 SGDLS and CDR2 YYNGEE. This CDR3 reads CASSVVEGGYTF. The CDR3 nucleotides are TGTGCCAGCAGCGTAGTGGAGGGTGGCTACACCTTC.

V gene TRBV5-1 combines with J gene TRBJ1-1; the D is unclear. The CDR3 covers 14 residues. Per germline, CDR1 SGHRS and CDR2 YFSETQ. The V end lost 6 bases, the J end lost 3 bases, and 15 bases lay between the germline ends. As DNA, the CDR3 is TGCGCCAGCATCCTTGGGCAGGATTACACTGAAGCTTTCTTT. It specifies CASILGQDYTEAFF. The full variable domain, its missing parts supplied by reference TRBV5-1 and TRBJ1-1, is KAGVTQTPRYLIKTRGQQVTLSCSPISGHRSVSWYQQTPGQGLQFLFEYFSETQRNKGNFPGRFSGRQFSNSRSEMNVSTLELGDSALYLCASILGQDYTEAFFGQGTRLTVV.

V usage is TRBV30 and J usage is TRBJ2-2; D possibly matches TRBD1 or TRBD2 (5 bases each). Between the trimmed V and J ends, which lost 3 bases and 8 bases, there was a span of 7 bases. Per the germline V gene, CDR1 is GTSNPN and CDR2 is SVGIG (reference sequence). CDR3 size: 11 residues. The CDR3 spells CAWRRGGELFF. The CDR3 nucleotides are TGTGCCTGGAGGAGGGGAGGGGAGCTGTTTTTT.

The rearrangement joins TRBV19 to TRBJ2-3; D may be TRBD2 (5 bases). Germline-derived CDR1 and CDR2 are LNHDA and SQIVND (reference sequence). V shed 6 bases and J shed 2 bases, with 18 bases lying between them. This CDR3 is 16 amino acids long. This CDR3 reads CASSLIGLEYTDTQYF. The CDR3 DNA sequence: TGTGCCAGTAGCCTGATTGGACTGGAGTACACAGATACGCAGTATTTT. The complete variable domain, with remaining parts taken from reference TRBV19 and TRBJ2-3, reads DGGITQSPKYLFRKEGQNVTLSCEQNLNHDAMYWYRQDPGQGLRLIYYSQIVNDFQKGDIAEGYSVSREKKESFPLTVTSAQKNPTAFYLCASSLIGLEYTDTQYFGPGTRLTVL.

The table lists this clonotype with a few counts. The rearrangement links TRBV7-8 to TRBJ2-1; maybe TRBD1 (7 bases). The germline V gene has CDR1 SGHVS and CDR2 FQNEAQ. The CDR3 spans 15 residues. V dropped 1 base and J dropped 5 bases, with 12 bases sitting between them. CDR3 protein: CASSLVRGVNNEQFF. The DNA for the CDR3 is TGTGCCAGCAGCTTAGTCAGGGGGGTAAACAATGAGCAGTTCTTC.

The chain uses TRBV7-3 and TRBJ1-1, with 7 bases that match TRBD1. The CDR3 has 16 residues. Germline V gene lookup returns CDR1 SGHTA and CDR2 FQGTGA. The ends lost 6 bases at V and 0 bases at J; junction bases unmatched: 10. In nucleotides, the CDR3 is TGTGCCAGCAGTCAAGCGGCAGGGGGTCTGAACACTGAAGCTTTCTTT. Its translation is CASSQAAGGLNTEAFF.

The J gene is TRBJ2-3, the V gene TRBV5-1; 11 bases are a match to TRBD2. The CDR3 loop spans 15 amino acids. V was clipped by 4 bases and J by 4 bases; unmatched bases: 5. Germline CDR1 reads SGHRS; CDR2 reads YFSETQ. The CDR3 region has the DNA TGCGCCAGCAGCGGTAGCGGGGGGGCCGCAGATACGCAGTATTTT. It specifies CASSGSGGAADTQYF.

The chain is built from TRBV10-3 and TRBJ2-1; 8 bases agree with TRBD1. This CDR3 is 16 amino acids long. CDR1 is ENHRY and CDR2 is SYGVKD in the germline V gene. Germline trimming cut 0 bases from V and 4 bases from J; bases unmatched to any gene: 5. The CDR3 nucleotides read TGTGCCATCAGTGAGTCGCAGGGGGCGAGGTACAATGAGCAGTTCTTC. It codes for CAISESQGARYNEQFF.

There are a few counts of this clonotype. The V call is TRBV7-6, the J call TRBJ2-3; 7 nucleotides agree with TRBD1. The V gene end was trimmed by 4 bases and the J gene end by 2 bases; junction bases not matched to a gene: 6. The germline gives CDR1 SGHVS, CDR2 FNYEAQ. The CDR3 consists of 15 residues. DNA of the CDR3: TGTGCCAGCAGCTCAAACAGGGGAAACACAGATACGCAGTATTTT. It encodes CASSSNRGNTDTQYF.

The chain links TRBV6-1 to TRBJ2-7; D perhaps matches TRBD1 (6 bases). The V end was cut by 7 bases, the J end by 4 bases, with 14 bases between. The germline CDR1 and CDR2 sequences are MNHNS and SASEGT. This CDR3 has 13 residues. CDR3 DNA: TGTGCCAGCAAGGTGGACAGCCTTTACGAGCAGTACTTC. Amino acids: CASKVDSLYEQYF.

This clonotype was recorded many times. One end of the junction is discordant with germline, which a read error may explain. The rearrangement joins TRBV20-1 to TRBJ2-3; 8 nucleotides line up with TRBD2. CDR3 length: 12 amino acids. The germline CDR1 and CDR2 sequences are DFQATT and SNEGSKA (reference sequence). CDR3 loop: CSASGSTDTQYF. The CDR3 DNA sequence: TGCAGCGCTAGCGGGAGCACAGATACGCAGTATTTT.

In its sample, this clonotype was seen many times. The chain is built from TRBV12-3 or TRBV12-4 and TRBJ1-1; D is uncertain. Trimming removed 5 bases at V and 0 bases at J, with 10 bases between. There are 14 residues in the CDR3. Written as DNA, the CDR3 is TGTGCCAGCAGTCCCCGGTCCTTGAACACTGAAGCTTTCTTT. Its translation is CASSPRSLNTEAFF.

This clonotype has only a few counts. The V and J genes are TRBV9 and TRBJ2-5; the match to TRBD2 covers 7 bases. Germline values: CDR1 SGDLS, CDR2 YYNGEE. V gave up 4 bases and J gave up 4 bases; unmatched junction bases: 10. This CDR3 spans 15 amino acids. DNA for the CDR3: TGTGCCAGCAGCCCACGCGGGGGTTTTGTAGAGACCCAGTACTTC. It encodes CASSPRGGFVETQYF.

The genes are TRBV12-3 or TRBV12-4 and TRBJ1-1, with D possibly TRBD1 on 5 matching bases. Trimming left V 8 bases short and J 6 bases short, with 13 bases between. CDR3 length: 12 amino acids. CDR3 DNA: TGTGCCAGCGAGAGGGACCTACCTGAAGCTTTCTTT. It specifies CASERDLPEAFF.

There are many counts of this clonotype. CDR3: CASSYSPLIGGYTEAFF. Written as DNA, the CDR3 is TGTGCCAGCAGTTACTCCCCCCTGATTGGGGGGTACACTGAAGCTTTCTTT. The chain is built from TRBV6-5 and TRBJ1-1; maybe TRBD1 (5 bases). Trimming stripped 0 bases from V and 3 bases from J, with 17 bases between. Germline CDR1 is MNHEY and CDR2 is SVGAGI. The CDR3 totals 17 residues.

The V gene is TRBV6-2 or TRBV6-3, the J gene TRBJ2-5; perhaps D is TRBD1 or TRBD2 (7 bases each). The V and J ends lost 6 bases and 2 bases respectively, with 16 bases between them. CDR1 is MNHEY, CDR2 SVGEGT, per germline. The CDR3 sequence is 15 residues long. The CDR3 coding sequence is TGTGCCAGCAGAGCGGGACAGATCCAACAAGAGACCCAGTACTTC. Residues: CASRAGQIQQETQYF.

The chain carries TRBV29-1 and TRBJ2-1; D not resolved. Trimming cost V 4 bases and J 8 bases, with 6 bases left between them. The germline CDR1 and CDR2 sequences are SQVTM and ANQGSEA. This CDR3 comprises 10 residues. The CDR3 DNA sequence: TGCAGCGTTGGTTTCGATGAGCAGTTCTTC. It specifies CSVGFDEQFF.

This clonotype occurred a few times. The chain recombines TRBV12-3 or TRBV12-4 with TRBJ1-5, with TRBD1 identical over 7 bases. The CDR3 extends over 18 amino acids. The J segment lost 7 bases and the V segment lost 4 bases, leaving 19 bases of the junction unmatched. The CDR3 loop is CASSSRLNRGIALQPQHF. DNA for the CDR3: TGTGCCAGCAGTTCCCGTCTGAACAGGGGCATCGCCTTACAGCCCCAGCATTTT.

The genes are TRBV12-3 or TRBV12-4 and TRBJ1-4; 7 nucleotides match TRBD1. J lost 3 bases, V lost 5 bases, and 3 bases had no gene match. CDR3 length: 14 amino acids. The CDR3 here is CASSQTGPNEKLFF. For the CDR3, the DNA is TGTGCCAGCAGTCAGACAGGGCCTAATGAAAAACTGTTTTTT.

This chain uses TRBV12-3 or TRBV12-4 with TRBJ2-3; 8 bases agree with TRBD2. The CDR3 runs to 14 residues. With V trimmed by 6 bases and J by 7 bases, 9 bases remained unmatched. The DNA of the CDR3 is TGTGCCAGCAGCCTCTCGGGGGGGCGAAATACGCAGTATTTT. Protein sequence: CASSLSGGRNTQYF.

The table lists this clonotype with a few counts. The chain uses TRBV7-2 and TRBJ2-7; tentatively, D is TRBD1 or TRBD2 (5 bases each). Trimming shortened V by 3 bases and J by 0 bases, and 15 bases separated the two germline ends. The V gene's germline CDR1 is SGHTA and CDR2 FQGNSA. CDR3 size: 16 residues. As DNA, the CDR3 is TGTGCCAGCAGCTTCTCAGGGCTTACTAGCTCCTACGAGCAGTACTTC. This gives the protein CASSFSGLTSSYEQYF.

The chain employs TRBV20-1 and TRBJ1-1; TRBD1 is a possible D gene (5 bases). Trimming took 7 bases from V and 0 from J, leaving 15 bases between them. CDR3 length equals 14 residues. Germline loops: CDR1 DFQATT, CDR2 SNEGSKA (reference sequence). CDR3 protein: CSGQEGSMNTEAFF. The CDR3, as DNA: TGCAGTGGTCAGGAGGGGTCCATGAACACTGAAGCTTTCTTT.

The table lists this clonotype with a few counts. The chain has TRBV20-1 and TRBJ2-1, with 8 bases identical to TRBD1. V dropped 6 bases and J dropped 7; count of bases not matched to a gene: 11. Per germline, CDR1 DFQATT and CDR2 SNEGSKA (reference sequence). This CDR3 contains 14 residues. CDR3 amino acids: CSAPGARGLNEQFF. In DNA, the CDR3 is TGCAGTGCCCCTGGGGCCAGGGGGCTTAATGAGCAGTTCTTC.

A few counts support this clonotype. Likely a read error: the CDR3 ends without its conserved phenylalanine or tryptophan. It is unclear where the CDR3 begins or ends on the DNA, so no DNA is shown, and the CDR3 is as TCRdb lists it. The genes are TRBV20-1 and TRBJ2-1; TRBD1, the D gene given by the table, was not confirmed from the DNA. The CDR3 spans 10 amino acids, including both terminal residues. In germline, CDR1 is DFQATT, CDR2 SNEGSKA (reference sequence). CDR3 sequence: CSASRTGASV.

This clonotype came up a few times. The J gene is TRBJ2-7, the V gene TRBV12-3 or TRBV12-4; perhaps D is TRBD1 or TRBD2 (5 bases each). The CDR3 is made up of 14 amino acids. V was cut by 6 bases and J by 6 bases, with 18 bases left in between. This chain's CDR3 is CASRLRGREFEQYF. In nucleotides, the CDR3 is TGTGCCAGCAGGCTACGGGGCAGGGAGTTCGAGCAGTACTTC.

CDR3: CASSLSYTENYGYTF. The CDR3 nucleotides are TGTGCCAGCAGCTTAAGTTACACGGAGAACTATGGCTACACCTTC. V and J are TRBV7-2 and TRBJ1-2; D is uncertain. Germline lookup yields CDR1 SGHTA and CDR2 FQGNSA. CDR3 size: 15 residues. The germline V and J ends were trimmed by 2 bases and 2 bases, with 12 bases remaining between them. Looking up the rest from reference TRBV7-2 and TRBJ1-2 gives the full variable domain: GAGVSQSPSNKVTEKGKDVELRCDPISGHTALYWYRQSLGQGLEFLIYFQGNSAPDKSGLPSDRFSAERTGGSVSTLTIQRTQQEDSAVYLCASSLSYTENYGYTFGSGTRLTVV.

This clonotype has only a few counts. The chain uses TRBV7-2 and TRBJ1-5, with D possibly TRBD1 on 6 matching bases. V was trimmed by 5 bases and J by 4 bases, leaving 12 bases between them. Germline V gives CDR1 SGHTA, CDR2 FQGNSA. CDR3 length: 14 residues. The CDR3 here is CASSVTGQNQPQHF. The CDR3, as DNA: TGTGCCAGCAGCGTTACAGGGCAGAATCAGCCCCAGCATTTT. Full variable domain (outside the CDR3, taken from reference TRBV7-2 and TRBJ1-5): GAGVSQSPSNKVTEKGKDVELRCDPISGHTALYWYRQSLGQGLEFLIYFQGNSAPDKSGLPSDRFSAERTGGSVSTLTIQRTQQEDSAVYLCASSVTGQNQPQHFGDGTRLSIL.

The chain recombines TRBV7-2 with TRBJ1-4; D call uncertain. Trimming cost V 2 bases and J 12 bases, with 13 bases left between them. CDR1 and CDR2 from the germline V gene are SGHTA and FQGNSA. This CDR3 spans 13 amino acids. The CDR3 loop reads CASSLRAGSELFF. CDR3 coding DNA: TGTGCCAGCAGCTTAAGGGCCGGGTCCGAACTGTTTTTT.

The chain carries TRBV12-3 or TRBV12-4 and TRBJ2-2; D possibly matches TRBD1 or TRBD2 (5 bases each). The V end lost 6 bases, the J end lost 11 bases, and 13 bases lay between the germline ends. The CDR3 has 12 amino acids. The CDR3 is CASRNSGGELFF. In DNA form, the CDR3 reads TGTGCCAGCAGAAATTCTGGGGGAGAGCTGTTTTTT.

The CDR3 spells CASSPQVSGELFF. Here the CDR3 DNA reads TGTGCCAGCAGCCCACAGGTCTCCGGGGAGCTGTTTTTT. The V gene is TRBV5-5, the J gene TRBJ2-2; perhaps TRBD1 as D (5 bases). This CDR3 comprises 13 residues. V was cut by 4 bases and J by 6 bases, with 10 bases left in between. Germline assignment: CDR1 SGHKS and CDR2 YYEKEE (reference sequence).

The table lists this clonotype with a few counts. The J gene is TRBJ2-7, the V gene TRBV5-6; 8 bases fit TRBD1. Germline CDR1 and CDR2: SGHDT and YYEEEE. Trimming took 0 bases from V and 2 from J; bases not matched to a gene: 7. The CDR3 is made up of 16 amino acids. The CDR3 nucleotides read TGTGCCAGCAGCTTGGTCATTGGACAGGGTACCTACGAGCAGTACTTC. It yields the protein CASSLVIGQGTYEQYF.